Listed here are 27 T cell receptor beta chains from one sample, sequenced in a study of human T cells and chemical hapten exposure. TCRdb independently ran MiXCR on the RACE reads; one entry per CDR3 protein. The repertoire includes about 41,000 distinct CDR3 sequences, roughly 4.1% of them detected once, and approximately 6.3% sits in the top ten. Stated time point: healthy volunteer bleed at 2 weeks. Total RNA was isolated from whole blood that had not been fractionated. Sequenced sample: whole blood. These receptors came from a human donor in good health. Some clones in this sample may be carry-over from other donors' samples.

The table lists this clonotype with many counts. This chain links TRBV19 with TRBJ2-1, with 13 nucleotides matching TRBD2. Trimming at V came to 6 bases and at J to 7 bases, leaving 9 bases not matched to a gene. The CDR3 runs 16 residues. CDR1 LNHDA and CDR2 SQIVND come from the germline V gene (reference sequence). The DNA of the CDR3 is TGTGCCAGTAGCCTGGAACTAGCGGGAGGGCTGAATGAGCAGTTCTTC. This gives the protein CASSLELAGGLNEQFF.

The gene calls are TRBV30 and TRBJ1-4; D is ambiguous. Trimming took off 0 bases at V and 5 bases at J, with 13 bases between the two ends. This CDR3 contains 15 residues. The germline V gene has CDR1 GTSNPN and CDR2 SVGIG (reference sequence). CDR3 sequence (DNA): TGTGCCTGGAGTGTACCGAGAAGAGGGAATGAAAAACTGTTTTTT. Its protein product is CAWSVPRRGNEKLFF.

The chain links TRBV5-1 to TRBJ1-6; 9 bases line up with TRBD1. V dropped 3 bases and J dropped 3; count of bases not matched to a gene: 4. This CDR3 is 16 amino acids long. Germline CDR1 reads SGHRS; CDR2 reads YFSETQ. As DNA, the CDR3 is TGCGCCAGCAGCTCGGCGGGACAGGGCTATAATTCACCCCTCCACTTT. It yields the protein CASSSAGQGYNSPLHF.

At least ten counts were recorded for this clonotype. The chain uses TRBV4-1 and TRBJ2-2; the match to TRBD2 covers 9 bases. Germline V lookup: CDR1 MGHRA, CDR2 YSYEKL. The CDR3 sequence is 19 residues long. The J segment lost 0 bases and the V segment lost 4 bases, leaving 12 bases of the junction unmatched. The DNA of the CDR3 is TGCGCCAGCAGCCCGCGCGTGGCTAGCGGGACTCCGAACACCGGGGAGCTGTTTTTT. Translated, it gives CASSPRVASGTPNTGELFF.

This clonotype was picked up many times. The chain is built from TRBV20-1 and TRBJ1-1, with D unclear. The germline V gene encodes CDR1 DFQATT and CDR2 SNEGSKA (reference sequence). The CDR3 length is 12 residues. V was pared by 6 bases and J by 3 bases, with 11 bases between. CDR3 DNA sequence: TGCAGTGCCCGCCGGCAGGACACTGAAGCTTTCTTT. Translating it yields CSARRQDTEAFF.

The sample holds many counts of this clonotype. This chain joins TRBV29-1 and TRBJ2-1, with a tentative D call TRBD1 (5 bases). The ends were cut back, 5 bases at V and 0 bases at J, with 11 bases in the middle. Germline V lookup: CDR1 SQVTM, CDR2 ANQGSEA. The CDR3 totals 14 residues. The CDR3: CSVSGRASYNEQFF. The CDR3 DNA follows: TGCAGCGTTTCCGGCAGGGCCTCCTACAATGAGCAGTTCTTC.

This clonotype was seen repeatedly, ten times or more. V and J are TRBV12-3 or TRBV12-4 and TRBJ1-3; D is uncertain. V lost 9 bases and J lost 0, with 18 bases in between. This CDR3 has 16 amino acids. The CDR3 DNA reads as TGTGCCAGTCAACTATATCCGGCACACTCTGGAAACACCATATATTTT. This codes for CASQLYPAHSGNTIYF.

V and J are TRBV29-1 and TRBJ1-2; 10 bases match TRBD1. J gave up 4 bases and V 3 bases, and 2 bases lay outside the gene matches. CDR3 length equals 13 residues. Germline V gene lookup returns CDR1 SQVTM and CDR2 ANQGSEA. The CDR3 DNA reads TGCAGCGTTGATCGACAGGGGGCCTATGGCTACACCTTC. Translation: CSVDRQGAYGYTF.

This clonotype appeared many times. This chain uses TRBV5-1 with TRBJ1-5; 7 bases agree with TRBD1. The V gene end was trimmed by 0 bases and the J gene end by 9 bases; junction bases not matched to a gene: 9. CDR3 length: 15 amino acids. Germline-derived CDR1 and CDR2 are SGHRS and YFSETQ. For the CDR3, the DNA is TGCGCCAGCAGCTTGGGTACAGGGGCCGCTGGGCCCCAGCATTTT. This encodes CASSLGTGAAGPQHF.

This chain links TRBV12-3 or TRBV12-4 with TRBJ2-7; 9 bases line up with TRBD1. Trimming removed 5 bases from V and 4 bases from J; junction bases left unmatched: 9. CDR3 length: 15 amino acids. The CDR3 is CASSDGTGSGYEQYF. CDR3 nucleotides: TGTGCCAGCAGTGACGGGACAGGGTCCGGTTACGAGCAGTACTTC.

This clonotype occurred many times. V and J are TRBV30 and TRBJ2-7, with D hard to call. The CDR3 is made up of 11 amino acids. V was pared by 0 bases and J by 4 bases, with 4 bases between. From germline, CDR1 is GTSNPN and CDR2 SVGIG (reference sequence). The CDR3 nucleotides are TGTGCCTGGAGTGTTGTTTACGAGCAGTACTTC. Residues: CAWSVVYEQYF.

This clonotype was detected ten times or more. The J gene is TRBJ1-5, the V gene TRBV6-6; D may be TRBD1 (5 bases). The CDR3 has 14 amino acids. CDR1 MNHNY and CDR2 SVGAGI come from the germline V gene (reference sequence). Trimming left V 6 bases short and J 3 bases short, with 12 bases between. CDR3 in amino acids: CASSAGRVNQPQHF. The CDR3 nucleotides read TGTGCCAGCAGCGCGGGCAGGGTCAATCAGCCCCAGCATTTT.

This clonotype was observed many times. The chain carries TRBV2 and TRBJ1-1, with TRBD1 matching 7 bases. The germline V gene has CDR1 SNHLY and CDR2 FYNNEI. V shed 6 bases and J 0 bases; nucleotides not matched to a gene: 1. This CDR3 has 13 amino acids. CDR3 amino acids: CASRGQMNTEAFF. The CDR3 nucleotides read TGTGCCAGCAGGGGACAGATGAACACTGAAGCTTTCTTT.

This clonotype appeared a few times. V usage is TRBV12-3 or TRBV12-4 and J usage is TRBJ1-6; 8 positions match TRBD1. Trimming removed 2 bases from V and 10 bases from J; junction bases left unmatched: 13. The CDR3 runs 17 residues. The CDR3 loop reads CASSLYFQGQAPSPLHF. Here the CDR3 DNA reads TGTGCCAGCAGTTTATATTTCCAGGGACAGGCTCCGTCACCCCTCCACTTT.

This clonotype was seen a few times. CDR3 nucleotide sequence: TGTGCCAGCAGCTTAGCGGTTCTAAGACCCTACGAGCAGTACTTC. Protein: CASSLAVLRPYEQYF. This chain links TRBV28 with TRBJ2-7; weak D call: TRBD2 (6 bases). Germline lookup yields CDR1 MDHEN and CDR2 SYDVKM. The CDR3 runs to 15 residues. V was trimmed by 6 bases and J by 2 bases, leaving 17 bases between them.

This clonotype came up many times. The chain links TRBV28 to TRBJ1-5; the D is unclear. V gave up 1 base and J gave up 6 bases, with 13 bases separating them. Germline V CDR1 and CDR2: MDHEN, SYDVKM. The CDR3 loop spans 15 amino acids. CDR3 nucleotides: TGTGCCAGCAGTTTATTGCCTGGGGAAGGTCAGCCCCAGCATTTT. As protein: CASSLLPGEGQPQHF.

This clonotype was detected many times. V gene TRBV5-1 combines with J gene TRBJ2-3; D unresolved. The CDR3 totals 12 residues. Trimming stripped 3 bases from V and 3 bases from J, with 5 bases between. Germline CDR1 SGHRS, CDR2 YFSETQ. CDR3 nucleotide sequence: TGCGCCAGCAGCTGGGGAACAGATACGCAGTATTTT. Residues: CASSWGTDTQYF.

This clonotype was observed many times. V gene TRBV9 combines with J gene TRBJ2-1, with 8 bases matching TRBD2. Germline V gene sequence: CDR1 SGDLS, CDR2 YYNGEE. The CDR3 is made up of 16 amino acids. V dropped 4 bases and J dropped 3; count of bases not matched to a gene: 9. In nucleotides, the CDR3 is TGTGCCAGCAGCCCGAGACCTAGCGGGCACTACAATGAGCAGTTCTTC. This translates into CASSPRPSGHYNEQFF. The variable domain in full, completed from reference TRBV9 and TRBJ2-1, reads DSGVTQTPKHLITATGQRVTLRCSPRSGDLSVYWYQQSLDQGLQFLIQYYNGEERAKGNILERFSAQQFPDLHSELNLSSLELGDSALYFCASSPRPSGHYNEQFFGPGTRLTVL.

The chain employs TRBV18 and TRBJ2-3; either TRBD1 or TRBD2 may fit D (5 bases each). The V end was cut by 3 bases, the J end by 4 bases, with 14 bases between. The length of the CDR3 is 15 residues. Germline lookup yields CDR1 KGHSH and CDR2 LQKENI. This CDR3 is CASSPGTQGADTQYF. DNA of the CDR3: TGTGCCAGCTCACCCGGGACCCAGGGAGCAGATACGCAGTATTTT.

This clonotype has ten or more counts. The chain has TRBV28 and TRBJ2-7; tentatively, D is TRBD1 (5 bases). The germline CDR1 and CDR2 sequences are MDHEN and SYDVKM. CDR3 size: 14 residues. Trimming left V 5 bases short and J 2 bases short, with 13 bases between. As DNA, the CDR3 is TGTGCCAGCAGTGTCGGTGGACACCCCTACGAGCAGTACTTC. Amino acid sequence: CASSVGGHPYEQYF.

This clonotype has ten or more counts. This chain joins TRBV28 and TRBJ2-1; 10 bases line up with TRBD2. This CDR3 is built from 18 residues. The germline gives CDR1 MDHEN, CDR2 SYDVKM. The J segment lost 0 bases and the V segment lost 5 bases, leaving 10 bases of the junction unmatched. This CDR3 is CASSGAGLAISSYNEQFF. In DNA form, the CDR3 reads TGTGCCAGCAGTGGGGCGGGACTAGCGATAAGCTCCTACAATGAGCAGTTCTTC.

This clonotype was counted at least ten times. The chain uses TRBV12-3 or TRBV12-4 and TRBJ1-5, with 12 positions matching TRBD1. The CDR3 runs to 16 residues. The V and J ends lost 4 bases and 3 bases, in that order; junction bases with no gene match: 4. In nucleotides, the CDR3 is TGTGCCAGCAGTTCTGGGACAGGGGGCAACAATCAGCCCCAGCATTTT. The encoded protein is CASSSGTGGNNQPQHF.

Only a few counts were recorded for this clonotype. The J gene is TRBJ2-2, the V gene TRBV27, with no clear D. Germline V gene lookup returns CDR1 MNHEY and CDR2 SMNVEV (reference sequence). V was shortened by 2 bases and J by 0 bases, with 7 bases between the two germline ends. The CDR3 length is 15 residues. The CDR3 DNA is TGTGCCAGCAGTTTACAAGGACCGAACACCGGGGAGCTGTTTTTT. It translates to CASSLQGPNTGELFF.

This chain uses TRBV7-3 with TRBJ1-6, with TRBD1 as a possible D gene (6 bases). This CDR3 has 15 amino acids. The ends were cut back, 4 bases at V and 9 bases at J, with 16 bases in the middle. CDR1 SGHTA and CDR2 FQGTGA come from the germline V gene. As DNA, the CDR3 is TGTGCCAGCAGCTCAACGGGGGGCGCTGGTTCACCCCTCCACTTT. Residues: CASSSTGGAGSPLHF. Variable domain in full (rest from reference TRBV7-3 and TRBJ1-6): GAGVSQTPSNKVTEKGKYVELRCDPISGHTALYWYRQSLGQGPEFLIYFQGTGAADDSGLPNDRFFAVRPEGSVSTLKIQRTERGDSAVYLCASSSTGGAGSPLHFGNGTRLTVT.

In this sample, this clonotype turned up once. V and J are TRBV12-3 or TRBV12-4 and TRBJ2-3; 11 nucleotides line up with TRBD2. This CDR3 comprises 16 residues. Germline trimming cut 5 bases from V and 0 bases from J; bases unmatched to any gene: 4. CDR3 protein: CASSPASGGSTDTQYF. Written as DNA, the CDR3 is TGTGCCAGCAGTCCAGCTAGCGGGGGGAGCACAGATACGCAGTATTTT.

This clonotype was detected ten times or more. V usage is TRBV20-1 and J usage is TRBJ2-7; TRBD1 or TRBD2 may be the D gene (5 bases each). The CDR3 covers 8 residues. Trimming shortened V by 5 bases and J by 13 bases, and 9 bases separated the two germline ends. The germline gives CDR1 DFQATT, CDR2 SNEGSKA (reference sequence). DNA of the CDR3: TGCAGTGCTCCTGGGGGTTACTTC. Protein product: CSAPGGYF.

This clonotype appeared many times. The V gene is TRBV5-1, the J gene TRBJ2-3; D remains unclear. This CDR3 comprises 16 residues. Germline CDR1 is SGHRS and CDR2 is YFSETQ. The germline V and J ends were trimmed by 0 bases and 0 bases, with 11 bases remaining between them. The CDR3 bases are TGCGCCAGCAGCTTGGGGGCAGCTACTAGCACAGATACGCAGTATTTT. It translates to CASSLGAATSTDTQYF.